This TCR beta chain was captured by sequencing in a study of blood T cells in healthy people across ages. The CDR3 covers 16 residues. Germline trimming cut 1 base from V and 2 bases from J; bases unmatched to any gene: 5. Germline V gene sequence: CDR1 SGHTA, CDR2 FQGNSA. Study-wide findings and caveats: Long-lived donors exceeded aged donors in naive CD4+ cells and diversity.

Together with a sample-barcoded 5' primer, a J-beta primer mix was included in a second PCR lasting about 7 to 11 cycles. From the 5' RACE reads, TCRdb called clonotypes with MiXCR, one entry per CDR3 protein. Here the sample spans about 650,000 distinct CDR3 sequences, under 65% being singletons. This clonotype was seen many times. Its specificity is unknown. V and J are TRBV7-2 and TRBJ2-5; TRBD2 matches 9 bases. The source is a woman of 80 years or more in good health. The material sequenced was blood. The CDR3 coding sequence is TGTGCCAGCAGCTTAGTCGGTACTAGCGGGCAAGAGACCCAGTACTTC. Encoded protein: CASSLVGTSGQETQYF.